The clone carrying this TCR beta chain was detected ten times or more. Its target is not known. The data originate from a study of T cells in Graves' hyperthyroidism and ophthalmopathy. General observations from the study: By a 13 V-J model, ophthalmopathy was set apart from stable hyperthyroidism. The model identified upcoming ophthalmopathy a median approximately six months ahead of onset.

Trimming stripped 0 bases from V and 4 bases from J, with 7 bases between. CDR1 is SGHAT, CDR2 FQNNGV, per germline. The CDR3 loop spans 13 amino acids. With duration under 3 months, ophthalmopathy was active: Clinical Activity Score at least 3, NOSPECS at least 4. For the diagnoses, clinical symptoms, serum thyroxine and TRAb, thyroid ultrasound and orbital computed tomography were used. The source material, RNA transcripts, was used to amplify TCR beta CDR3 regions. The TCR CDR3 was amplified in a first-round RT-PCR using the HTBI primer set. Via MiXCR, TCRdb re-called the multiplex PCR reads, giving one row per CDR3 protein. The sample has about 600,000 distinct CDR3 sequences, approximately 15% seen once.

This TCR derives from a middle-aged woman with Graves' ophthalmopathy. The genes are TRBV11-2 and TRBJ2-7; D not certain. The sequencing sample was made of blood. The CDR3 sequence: CASSLELWYEQYF. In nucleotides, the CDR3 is TGTGCCAGCAGCTTAGAGTTGTGGTACGAGCAGTACTTC.